What follows describes a single TCR beta chain. Its antigen remains unknown. Sequenced by immunoSEQ multiplex PCR; TCRdb stores in-frame clones only, minus some. The sample holds 25,000 to 30,000 clones, 75% to 90% seen once. The sample is drawn from a study of T cells in localized non-small cell lung cancer. This CDR3 comprises 14 residues. CDR1 is SGHKS, CDR2 YYEKEE, per germline (reference sequence). Germline trimming cut 4 bases from V and 2 bases from J; bases unmatched to any gene: 3. Study-wide points: Peak T cell clonality was found in uninvolved adjacent lung, exceeding tumor.

This clonotype originated in a woman aged 40 to 75 with stage I lung adenocarcinoma. The material sequenced was peripheral blood, taken before any cancer treatment. The chain recombines TRBV5-5 with TRBJ1-2, with 9 bases aligning to TRBD1. The CDR3 is CASSPGQGNYGYTF. CDR3 nucleotide sequence: TGTGCCAGCAGCCCGGGACAGGGAAACTATGGCTACACCTTC.